The TCR beta chain described here comes from a study of T cells after yellow fever vaccination. The table lists this clonotype with many counts. TCRdb re-called the 5' RACE reads with MiXCR, one entry per CDR3 protein. The data hold tens of thousands of distinct CDR3 sequences, with 6.5% to 8.5% observed a single time. Germline values: CDR1 SGHAT, CDR2 FQNNGV. Germline trimming cut 5 bases from V and 7 bases from J; bases unmatched to any gene: 4. This CDR3 comprises 14 residues. The clonotype originates from a young man who received the YFV17D yellow fever vaccine. The J gene is TRBJ2-5, the V gene TRBV11-2, with 13 bases lining up with TRBD2. This material consisted of PBMCs, either bulk or a sorted T-cell subset (CD4+, CD8+, memory, or dextramer-sorted; not recorded which), taken on the day of the first yellow fever vaccination. DNA for the CDR3: TGTGCCAGCAGCACTAGCGGGGGGGCGGGGACCCAGTACTTC. This encodes CASSTSGGAGTQYF. Full variable domain (remainder filled in from reference TRBV11-2 and TRBJ2-5): EAGVAQSPRYKIIEKRQSVAFWCNPISGHATLYWYQQILGQGPKLLIQFQNNGVVDDSQLPKDRFSAERLKGVDSTLKIQPAKLEDSAVYLCASSTSGGAGTQYFGPGTRLLVL.